Below, 19 T cell receptor beta chains from the same sample are listed, as sequenced in a study of shared clonotypes between healthy human individuals. Clones were read by immunoSEQ multiplex PCR, and TCRdb kept only the in-frame ones, dropping some. The sample comprises roughly 1 million clones, roughly 80% of which are singletons, and roughly 1.4% rests with the top ten. Sequenced material: memory CD4+ T cells sorted from blood. Subset given: CD45RA-negative fraction. These receptors all stem from a young man in good health.

V is TRBV6-1 and J is TRBJ1-4, with 8 bases fitting TRBD1. Germline V gene sequence: CDR1 MNHNS, CDR2 SASEGT. This CDR3 is 13 amino acids long. The V segment lost 7 bases and the J segment 10 bases; nucleotides outside the gene matches: 8. CDR3 loop: CASNPLQGAKLFF. CDR3 nucleotides: TGTGCCAGCAACCCTTTGCAGGGGGCAAAACTGTTTTTT.

The chain is built from TRBV28 and TRBJ1-6; weak D call: TRBD1 (6 bases). The V and J ends lost 5 bases and 9 bases respectively, with 20 bases between them. Germline V gene lookup returns CDR1 MDHEN and CDR2 SYDVKM. The CDR3 spans 16 residues. In nucleotides, the CDR3 is TGTGCCAGCAGTCCCCCTGGGAAACAGGGCACTTCACCCCTCCACTTT. This translates into CASSPPGKQGTSPLHF. The variable domain in full, with the rest retrieved from reference TRBV28 and TRBJ1-6, is DVKVTQSSRYLVKRTGEKVFLECVQDMDHENMFWYRQDPGLGLRLIYFSYDVKMKEKGDIPEGYSVSREKKERFSLILESASTNQTSMYLCASSPPGKQGTSPLHFGNGTRLTVT.

The chain is built from TRBV6-5 and TRBJ2-5, with D possibly being TRBD2 (6 bases). Trimming pared 7 bases from V and 3 bases from J, leaving 15 bases between. CDR1 is MNHEY and CDR2 is SVGAGI in the germline V gene. The CDR3 loop spans 14 amino acids. The CDR3 loop reads CASTRGGGKETQYF. DNA for the CDR3: TGTGCCAGCACCCGGGGAGGTGGGAAAGAGACCCAGTACTTC.

This clone came up a few times. The chain is built from TRBV27 and TRBJ2-1, with TRBD1 identical over 9 bases. The germline V gene has CDR1 MNHEY and CDR2 SMNVEV (reference sequence). The CDR3 totals 12 residues. The J segment lost 15 bases and the V segment lost 5 bases, leaving 8 bases of the junction unmatched. This CDR3 reads CASSEPGQGWFF. The CDR3 DNA reads TGTGCCAGCAGTGAACCGGGACAGGGTTGGTTCTTC.

The chain carries TRBV6-1 and TRBJ1-2; 10 nucleotides line up with TRBD1. Per the germline V gene, CDR1 is MNHNS and CDR2 is SASEGT. The ends lost 3 bases at V and 8 bases at J; junction bases unmatched: 3. This CDR3 is 13 amino acids long. The CDR3 region has the DNA TGTGCCAGCAGTGACCGGGACAGGGGAGGCTACACCTTC. Protein product: CASSDRDRGGYTF.

The gene calls are TRBV30 and TRBJ1-2, with D possibly TRBD1 on 6 matching bases. The CDR3 covers 16 residues. Trimming took off 5 bases at V and 0 bases at J, with 19 bases between the two ends. Germline loops: CDR1 GTSNPN, CDR2 SVGIG (reference sequence). CDR3 residues: CAWVRDTSYSNYGYTF. DNA of the CDR3: TGTGCCTGGGTCCGGGACACCTCTTATTCTAACTATGGCTACACCTTC.

In the case of this clone: Other DNA sequences within the sample encode an identical CDR3. The chain is built from TRBV15 and TRBJ1-2; D is possibly TRBD1 (5 bases). The CDR3 covers 14 residues. In germline, CDR1 is LNHNV, CDR2 YYDKDF (reference sequence). Trimming took off 5 bases at V and 4 bases at J, with 14 bases between the two ends. The CDR3 region has the DNA TGTGCCACCAGCCGTATTGACAGCTCCTATGGCTACACCTTC. Protein: CATSRIDSSYGYTF.

The chain employs TRBV18 and TRBJ1-1; 9 positions match TRBD1. Germline V CDR1 and CDR2: KGHSH, LQKENI. CDR3 length equals 15 residues. Trimming cost V 5 bases and J 5 bases; bases outside gene matches: 9. The CDR3, as DNA: TGTGCCAGCTCAGCAAAACAGGGGGCCGGGACTGAAGCTTTCTTT. Translating gives CASSAKQGAGTEAFF.

The V and J genes are TRBV5-6 and TRBJ2-3; TRBD1 might be the D (6 bases). The V and J ends lost 6 bases and 1 base respectively, with 18 bases between them. Germline V gene sequence: CDR1 SGHDT, CDR2 YYEEEE. The CDR3 length is 16 residues. CDR3 coding DNA: TGTGCCAGCACCTCTGGGATCAGGGGAGGCACAGATACGCAGTATTTT. Translated, it gives CASTSGIRGGTDTQYF.

This rearrangement joins TRBV5-5 to TRBJ1-1, with 7 bases matching TRBD1. The CDR3 runs to 16 residues. V gave up 0 bases and J gave up 0 bases; unmatched junction bases: 5. Germline lookup yields CDR1 SGHKS and CDR2 YYEKEE (reference sequence). DNA of the CDR3: TGTGCCAGCAGCTTGGGACAGGGACCTCTGAACACTGAAGCTTTCTTT. Protein: CASSLGQGPLNTEAFF. Combining the CDR3 with reference TRBV5-5 and TRBJ1-1 gives the whole variable domain DAGVTQSPTHLIKTRGQQVTLRCSPISGHKSVSWYQQVLGQGPQFIFQYYEKEERGRGNFPDRFSARQFPNYSSELNVNALLLGDSALYLCASSLGQGPLNTEAFFGQGTRLTVV.

The J gene is TRBJ1-2, the V gene TRBV21-1; the table assigns TRBD1, which was not confirmed against the DNA. TRBV21-1 is reported as a pseudogene. This CDR3 region has 15 residues. This CDR3 is CASSKKGRGDYGYTF. The CDR3 nucleotides read TGTGCCAGCAGCAAAAAGGGCAGGGGGGACTATGGCTACACCTTC.

The chain carries TRBV7-8 and TRBJ1-4; unclear D gene. Looked up from germline, CDR1 is SGHVS and CDR2 is FQNEAQ. This CDR3 comprises 17 residues. The V end was cut by 7 bases, the J end by 0 bases, with 18 bases between. CDR3 amino acids: CASTPRGGRATNEKLFF. CDR3 DNA sequence: TGTGCCAGCACCCCACGGGGAGGGCGTGCAACTAATGAAAAACTGTTTTTT.

The V gene is TRBV5-5, the J gene TRBJ1-1; 8 nucleotides match TRBD1. This CDR3 has 16 amino acids. CDR1 SGHKS and CDR2 YYEKEE come from the germline V gene (reference sequence). With V trimmed by 4 bases and J by 4 bases, 12 bases remained unmatched. The CDR3 sequence is CASSAGDRWRFTEAFF. DNA of the CDR3: TGTGCCAGCAGCGCAGGGGACAGGTGGAGATTCACTGAAGCTTTCTTT.

This clone was seen a handful of times. The rearrangement uses TRBV6-1 and TRBJ2-3; maybe TRBD1 (6 bases). The ends were cut back, 6 bases at V and 3 bases at J, with 16 bases in the middle. Germline assignment: CDR1 MNHNS and CDR2 SASEGT. The CDR3 consists of 15 residues. Here the CDR3 DNA reads TGTGCCAGCAGCCAAATCAGGACAGAAACAGATACGCAGTATTTT. Protein product: CASSQIRTETDTQYF.

This chain connects TRBV5-1 to TRBJ2-5; 12 nucleotides line up with TRBD1. The CDR3 is made up of 15 amino acids. Germline V CDR1 and CDR2: SGHRS, YFSETQ. V shed 4 bases, J shed 3 bases, and the junction held 4 bases outside the gene matches. For the CDR3, the DNA is TGCGCCAGCAGCCAAGGGACAGGGGGCGAAGAGACCCAGTACTTC. Translation gives CASSQGTGGEETQYF.

The chain combines TRBV9 with TRBJ1-2, with 7 bases that match TRBD1. The CDR3 spans 14 residues. The germline gives CDR1 SGDLS, CDR2 YYNGEE. V gave up 1 base and J gave up 11 bases; unmatched junction bases: 11. Written as DNA, the CDR3 is TGTGCCAGCAGCGTAAGTTCCCAGACAGGGCCATACACCTTC. It translates to CASSVSSQTGPYTF.

This chain uses TRBV6-1 with TRBJ1-1; a weak D match, TRBD1 (6 bases). The germline V gene encodes CDR1 MNHNS and CDR2 SASEGT. This CDR3 has 11 residues. V was shortened by 10 bases and J by 4 bases, with 10 bases between the two germline ends. This chain's CDR3 is CAITGFTEAFF. CDR3 nucleotides: TGTGCCATAACAGGGTTCACTGAAGCTTTCTTT.

This clone was observed once. The chain links TRBV7-2 to TRBJ2-2; TRBD1 might be the D (6 bases). This CDR3 is built from 15 residues. Per the germline V gene, CDR1 is SGHTA and CDR2 is FQGNSA. Between the trimmed V and J ends, which lost 5 bases and 2 bases, there was a span of 12 bases. As DNA, the CDR3 is TGTGCCAGCAGCCTTTCGGGACACAACACCGGGGAGCTGTTTTTT. Protein sequence: CASSLSGHNTGELFF. Complete variable domain (other parts from reference TRBV7-2 and TRBJ2-2): GAGVSQSPSNKVTEKGKDVELRCDPISGHTALYWYRQSLGQGLEFLIYFQGNSAPDKSGLPSDRFSAERTGGSVSTLTIQRTQQEDSAVYLCASSLSGHNTGELFFGEGSRLTVL.

The chain combines TRBV11-2 with TRBJ2-7, with D perhaps matching TRBD1 (6 bases). The germline gives CDR1 SGHAT, CDR2 FQNNGV. V lost 8 bases to trimming and J lost 0 bases, with 26 bases between them. This CDR3 spans 18 amino acids. The CDR3 DNA is TGTGCCAGCTCCATTGCTCCTCCCCTGGACAGCCTCTCCTACGAGCAGTACTTC. Translation: CASSIAPPLDSLSYEQYF. The full variable domain, rest sourced from reference TRBV11-2 and TRBJ2-7, is EAGVAQSPRYKIIEKRQSVAFWCNPISGHATLYWYQQILGQGPKLLIQFQNNGVVDDSQLPKDRFSAERLKGVDSTLKIQPAKLEDSAVYLCASSIAPPLDSLSYEQYFGPGTRLTVT.